This T cell receptor (beta chain) is drawn from a study of T cell responses to AZD1222 COVID-19 vaccine. From germline, CDR1 is WSHSY and CDR2 SAAADI. Trimming took 6 bases from V and 7 from J; bases not matched to a gene: 5. This CDR3 is 14 amino acids long. General study results and limits: The breadth and depth of Spike-specific TCRs increased once two AZD1222 doses had been given. Among the donors, most were white British and more were female, and clonal diversity was possibly underestimated.

Using immunoSEQ multiplex PCR, the repertoire was profiled, and TCRdb retains in-frame clones only, with some absent. The sample holds fewer than 200,000 clones; around 90% are singletons and the top ten take roughly 6.5%. Comments on this clone: Its antigen is undetermined.

The chain links TRBV10-2 to TRBJ2-1, with 11 bases identical to TRBD2. This receptor was identified in an adult in good health. The sequences come from peripheral blood, collected on day 0 of AZD1222 vaccination. The CDR3 sequence: CASSLGTSGNEQFF. In nucleotides, the CDR3 is TGCGCCAGCAGCCTTGGGACTAGCGGTAATGAGCAGTTCTTC.